The 24 T cell receptor beta chains listed next were all sequenced from one sample in a study of CD4 T cells in relation to SARS-CoV-2 and coronaviruses. CD4+ T cells from unexposed donors were obtained before the COVID-19 pandemic (2011-2018). CD4+ T cells were isolated from the cells after around 10 days of culture. The assay was immunoSEQ multiplex PCR, and TCRdb's table has in-frame clones only and misses some. The sample yields under 20,000 clones, around 79% seen once. Their target antigens are unknown. Material for sequencing was CD4+ T cells from PBMCs, cultured in vitro. All receptors come from a human donor in good health.

The chain has TRBV30 and TRBJ2-7; 7 bases agree with TRBD1. This CDR3 region has 13 residues. Per the germline V gene, CDR1 is GTSNPN and CDR2 is SVGIG (reference sequence). The V gene end was trimmed by 5 bases and the J gene end by 4 bases; junction bases not matched to a gene: 8. Written as DNA, the CDR3 is TGTGCCTGGGGCCACGGGACAGTTTACGAGCAGTACTTC. The encoded protein is CAWGHGTVYEQYF.

This clone was observed once. The germline gene is not matched at one end of the junction; a read error may be the cause. V gene TRBV3-1 (or the pseudogene TRBV3-2) combines with J gene TRBJ1-5, with D unresolved. The CDR3 spans 14 residues. The germline CDR1 and CDR2 sequences are LGHDT and YNNKEL (reference sequence). The CDR3 loop reads CASNQHFSNQPQHF. Written as DNA, the CDR3 is TGTGCCAGCAACCAACACTTTAGCAATCAGCCCCAGCATTTT.

As for this clone: An end of the junction does not agree with germline; a read error may underlie this. V and J are TRBV2 and TRBJ1-5; D is unresolved. There are 14 residues in the CDR3. Germline V gene sequence: CDR1 SNHLY, CDR2 FYNNEI. The CDR3 reads CASREDGGWQPQHF. The CDR3 DNA is TGTGCCAGCAGAGAAGACGGTGGGTGGCAGCCCCAGCATTTT.

The rearrangement uses TRBV6-4 and TRBJ2-1; D assignment may be TRBD1 or TRBD2 (6 bases each). Looked up from germline, CDR1 is MRHNA and CDR2 is SNTAGT. The V and J ends lost 4 bases and 8 bases respectively, with 18 bases between them. There are 15 residues in the CDR3. CDR3 sequence: CASSGGKDGGDEQFF. The CDR3 DNA follows: TGTGCCAGCAGTGGGGGAAAGGACGGGGGCGATGAGCAGTTCTTC.

The chain couples TRBV7-9 to TRBJ2-7; D ambiguous. Trimming left V 1 base short and J 1 base short, with 8 bases between. CDR1 and CDR2 from the germline V gene are SEHNR and FQNEAQ (reference sequence). The CDR3 has 14 amino acids. The CDR3: CASSLDLSSYEQYF. The CDR3 region has the DNA TGTGCCAGCAGCTTAGATCTATCTTCCTACGAGCAGTACTTC.

The genes are TRBV30 and TRBJ2-7; TRBD2 might be the D (5 bases). Germline CDR1 GTSNPN, CDR2 SVGIG (reference sequence). Trimming cost V 5 bases and J 4 bases, with 12 bases left between them. CDR3 length equals 12 residues. Written as DNA, the CDR3 is TGTGCCTGGGAGGGAGAGTTGTACGAGCAGTACTTC. This translates into CAWEGELYEQYF.

This clone was seen just once. The genes are TRBV19 and TRBJ1-2; D ambiguous. CDR1 LNHDA and CDR2 SQIVND come from the germline V gene (reference sequence). The CDR3 is 12 residues long. The germline V and J ends were trimmed by 5 bases and 2 bases, with 6 bases remaining between them. The CDR3 DNA reads as TGTGCCAGTAGTTATCAGAACTATGGCTACACCTTC. It is translated as CASSYQNYGYTF.

The chain employs TRBV30 and TRBJ2-4; TRBD1 matches at 7 bases. Germline assignment: CDR1 GTSNPN and CDR2 SVGIG (reference sequence). J lost 7 bases, V lost 4 bases, and 4 bases had no gene match. The CDR3 length is 12 residues. DNA of the CDR3: TGTGCCTGGACGAAGGACAGGAACATTCAGTACTTC. Protein sequence: CAWTKDRNIQYF.

The chain uses TRBV9 and TRBJ2-2; TRBD2 agrees at 8 bases. Germline trimming cut 2 bases from V and 5 bases from J; bases unmatched to any gene: 14. Germline V CDR1 and CDR2: SGDLS, YYNGEE. This CDR3 region has 18 residues. CDR3 region: CASSVPGGPPSLTGELFF. The CDR3 coding sequence is TGTGCCAGCAGCGTTCCGGGAGGGCCCCCTTCGTTGACCGGGGAGCTGTTTTTT.

The CDR3 DNA follows: TGTGCCAGCGCAACGGGACAGGGAACACAAACGGCCCTCCACTTT. It yields the protein CASATGQGTQTALHF. V usage is TRBV2 and J usage is TRBJ1-6, with 9 positions matching TRBD1. The V segment lost 8 bases and the J segment 14 bases; nucleotides outside the gene matches: 16. The V gene's germline CDR1 is SNHLY and CDR2 FYNNEI. This CDR3 region has 15 residues.

This clone was found a few times. The chain employs TRBV5-1 and TRBJ1-6, with D hard to call. The V gene's germline CDR1 is SGHRS and CDR2 YFSETQ. CDR3 length equals 18 residues. The V gene lost 4 bases and the J gene lost 0 bases, with 17 bases spanning the gap. The CDR3 protein is CASSMEEQMSSYNSPLHF. The CDR3 DNA reads TGCGCCAGCAGCATGGAAGAACAGATGAGCTCCTATAATTCACCCCTCCACTTT.

The CDR3 DNA reads TGTGCCAGTAGCCGACAAGTATCCTACAATGAGCAGTTCTTC. It is translated as CASSRQVSYNEQFF. V is TRBV19 and J is TRBJ2-1; D not resolved. The germline gives CDR1 LNHDA, CDR2 SQIVND (reference sequence). The CDR3 loop spans 14 amino acids. V was shortened by 6 bases and J by 1 base, with 10 bases between the two germline ends.

The chain uses TRBV6-5 and TRBJ2-3; either TRBD1 or TRBD2 may fit D (5 bases each). The CDR3 sequence is 12 residues long. Germline CDR1 and CDR2: MNHEY and SVGAGI. Trimming shortened V by 6 bases and J by 2 bases, and 6 bases separated the two germline ends. CDR3 sequence (DNA): TGTGCCAGCAGGGGGGTCACAGATACGCAGTATTTT. It specifies CASRGVTDTQYF.

This chain uses TRBV7-3 with TRBJ2-1, with D possibly being TRBD2 (6 bases). The CDR3 is made up of 16 amino acids. The V gene lost 2 bases and the J gene lost 5 bases, with 16 bases spanning the gap. Germline V gene data show CDR1 as SGHTA and CDR2 as FQGTGA. The CDR3 reads CASSLSGSGTNNEQFF. The CDR3, as DNA: TGTGCCAGCAGCTTATCGGGTAGCGGAACCAACAATGAGCAGTTCTTC.

CDR3 DNA: TGTGCCAGCAGCCAAAGGTACGGGGGGCGGAATGAAAAACTGTTTTTT. It yields the protein CASSQRYGGRNEKLFF. The chain carries TRBV3-1 (or the pseudogene TRBV3-2) and TRBJ1-4; D is possibly TRBD1 (6 bases). The CDR3 is 16 residues long. Germline-derived CDR1 and CDR2 are LGHDT and YNNKEL (reference sequence). V lost 2 bases, J lost 5 bases, and 15 bases lay in between.

This rearrangement joins TRBV5-1 to TRBJ2-1, with a possible D match to TRBD2 (6 bases). The CDR3 is 14 residues long. Germline assignment: CDR1 SGHRS and CDR2 YFSETQ. The V gene lost 2 bases and the J gene lost 5 bases, with 11 bases spanning the gap. The chain's CDR3 is CASSFPKRDNEQFF. CDR3 DNA: TGCGCCAGCAGCTTCCCCAAGCGGGACAATGAGCAGTTCTTC.

This sequence joins TRBV2 and TRBJ2-1, with TRBD1 identical over 7 bases. After removal of 6 bases from V and 0 bases from J, the junction contained 14 bases not matched to a gene. Looked up from germline, CDR1 is SNHLY and CDR2 is FYNNEI. The CDR3 length is 18 residues. CDR3 region: CASRALKGAGVSYNEQFF. CDR3 in DNA: TGTGCCAGCAGGGCCCTTAAGGGGGCAGGGGTCTCCTACAATGAGCAGTTCTTC.

The chain is built from TRBV11-2 and TRBJ1-3; D is unclear. The CDR3 is 16 residues long. Germline CDR1 is SGHAT and CDR2 is FQNNGV. Deletions cut 5 bases from V and 2 bases from J, with 16 bases between. The CDR3 here is CASSPVLLGTGNTIYF. In DNA form, the CDR3 reads TGTGCCAGCAGCCCCGTCTTGTTGGGAACTGGAAACACCATATATTTT.

This clone was seen only once. The chain recombines TRBV2 with TRBJ2-1; 7 bases align to TRBD2. This CDR3 spans 15 amino acids. J lost 2 bases, V lost 4 bases, and 5 bases had no gene match. Germline V CDR1 and CDR2: SNHLY, FYNNEI. The CDR3 region is CASSVPSGTYNEQFF. DNA of the CDR3: TGTGCCAGCAGTGTACCTAGCGGCACCTACAATGAGCAGTTCTTC. The full variable domain, rest sourced from reference TRBV2 and TRBJ2-1, is EPEVTQTPSHQVTQMGQEVILRCVPISNHLYFYWYRQILGQKVEFLVSFYNNEISEKSEIFDDQFSVERPDGSNFTLKIRSTKLEDSAMYFCASSVPSGTYNEQFFGPGTRLTVL.

The gene calls are TRBV6-1 and TRBJ2-2; tentative D call: TRBD2 (6 bases). Germline lookup yields CDR1 MNHNS and CDR2 SASEGT. This CDR3 has 16 residues. V was trimmed by 2 bases and J by 3 bases, leaving 13 bases between them. CDR3 residues: CASSELGRLDTGELFF. As DNA, the CDR3 is TGTGCCAGCAGTGAATTAGGGAGGCTAGACACCGGGGAGCTGTTTTTT.

The chain has TRBV9 and TRBJ1-4; a possible D gene is TRBD1 (5 bases). This CDR3 comprises 15 residues. The V gene lost 2 bases and the J gene lost 0 bases, with 8 bases spanning the gap. CDR1 and CDR2 (germline): SGDLS, YYNGEE. CDR3 sequence (DNA): TGTGCCAGCAGCGTTCAGGGTTCAACTAATGAAAAACTGTTTTTT. Amino acids: CASSVQGSTNEKLFF.

The chain combines TRBV13 with TRBJ1-3; D might be TRBD1 (5 bases). Germline V gives CDR1 PRHDT, CDR2 FYEKMQ (reference sequence). The V end was cut by 6 bases, the J end by 2 bases, with 11 bases between. The length of the CDR3 is 14 residues. CDR3 sequence (DNA): TGTGCCAGCAGATATACCAGGGCTGGAAACACCATATATTTT. This encodes CASRYTRAGNTIYF.

The rearrangement joins TRBV19 to TRBJ1-2; the D gene is possibly TRBD1 (6 bases). CDR3 size: 14 residues. From germline, CDR1 is LNHDA and CDR2 SQIVND (reference sequence). Deletions cut 1 base from V and 8 bases from J, with 14 bases between. The CDR3, as DNA: TGTGCCAGTAGTATAGGAGGGACAACTATGGGCTACACCTTC. It codes for CASSIGGTTMGYTF.

The rearrangement joins TRBV28 to TRBJ1-5; tentative D call: TRBD1 (5 bases). The ends were cut back, 6 bases at V and 8 bases at J, with 11 bases in the middle. The CDR3 is made up of 12 amino acids. CDR1 MDHEN and CDR2 SYDVKM come from the germline V gene. CDR3 loop: CASSAGREPQHF. The CDR3 coding sequence is TGTGCCAGCAGCGCAGGGCGCGAGCCCCAGCATTTT.